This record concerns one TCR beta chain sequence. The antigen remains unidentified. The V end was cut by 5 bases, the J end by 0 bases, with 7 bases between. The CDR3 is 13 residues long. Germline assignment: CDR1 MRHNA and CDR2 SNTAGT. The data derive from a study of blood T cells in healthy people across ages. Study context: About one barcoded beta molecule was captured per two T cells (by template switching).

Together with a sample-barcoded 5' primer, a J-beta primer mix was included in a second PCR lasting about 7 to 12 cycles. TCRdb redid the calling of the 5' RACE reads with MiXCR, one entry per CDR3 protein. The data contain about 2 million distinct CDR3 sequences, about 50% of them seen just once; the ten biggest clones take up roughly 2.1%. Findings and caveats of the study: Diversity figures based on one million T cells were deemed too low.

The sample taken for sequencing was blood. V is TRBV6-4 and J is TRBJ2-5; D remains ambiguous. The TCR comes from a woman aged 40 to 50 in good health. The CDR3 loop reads CASSREDQETQYF. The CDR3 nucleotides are TGTGCCAGCAGTAGGGAAGACCAAGAGACCCAGTACTTC.